A single sample gave rise to the 21 T cell receptor beta chains below, sequenced in a study of blood T cell repertoires in COVID-19 (dated by TCRdb to about 2020). Library method: the immunoSEQ multiplex PCR assay. Imported from immuneACCESS, the table was reduced by TCRdb to in-frame sequences with V and J called. These copies leave out some clones; in studies compared against another copy, an unresolved V gene accounts for under half, and the cause of the remainder is not known. This sample holds a few hundred thousand clones; 87% were observed only once. 2.5% to 3.5% of the sample belongs to the ten largest clones. The sequenced material came from PBMCs or T cells enriched from blood (not recorded which). The origin of the receptors is a woman aged 25-40 years who had recovered from COVID-19.

The V call is TRBV5-1, the J call TRBJ2-2; 9 bases line up with TRBD2. Germline trimming cut 2 bases from V and 4 bases from J; bases unmatched to any gene: 3. The CDR3 loop spans 15 amino acids. Per the germline V gene, CDR1 is SGHRS and CDR2 is YFSETQ. CDR3 nucleotide sequence: TGCGCCAGCAGCTTAGCGGGGGGCGTCACCGGGGAGCTGTTTTTT. Amino acid sequence: CASSLAGGVTGELFF.

This clone was observed once. This chain links TRBV7-2 with TRBJ2-1; 9 positions match TRBD2. The CDR3 is made up of 18 amino acids. After removal of 5 bases from V and 4 bases from J, the junction contained 15 bases not matched to a gene. The V gene's germline CDR1 is SGHTA and CDR2 FQGNSA. For the CDR3, the DNA is TGTGCCAGCAGCCACCTAGAAGGGGGACTAGCCTGGTACAATGAGCAGTTCTTC. Its translation is CASSHLEGGLAWYNEQFF.

The V and J genes are TRBV9 and TRBJ2-2, with 8 nucleotides matching TRBD2. V was pared by 4 bases and J by 4 bases, with 12 bases of the junction left unmatched. The CDR3 is 17 amino acids. Per germline, CDR1 SGDLS and CDR2 YYNGEE. CDR3 nucleotides: TGTGCCAGCAGCCCGACAGGAGCGGGGGCCTTCACCGGGGAGCTGTTTTTT. Protein product: CASSPTGAGAFTGELFF.

The J gene is TRBJ1-1, the V gene TRBV9, with TRBD1 matching over 9 bases. In germline, CDR1 is SGDLS, CDR2 YYNGEE. The ends lost 5 bases at V and 0 bases at J; junction bases unmatched: 2. CDR3 length equals 14 residues. CDR3 sequence reads: CASSRTGVNTEAFF. The CDR3, as DNA: TGTGCCAGCAGTCGGACAGGGGTGAACACTGAAGCTTTCTTT.

The J gene is TRBJ2-7, the V gene TRBV11-2; 13 nucleotides agree with TRBD2. This CDR3 has 17 amino acids. CDR1 is SGHAT, CDR2 FQNNGV, per germline. The V segment lost 4 bases and the J segment 0 bases; nucleotides outside the gene matches: 6. As DNA, the CDR3 is TGTGCCAGCAGCTCGACTAGCGGGAGGTGGAGCTCCTACGAGCAGTACTTC. It codes for CASSSTSGRWSSYEQYF.

The rearrangement uses TRBV13 and TRBJ2-7; 8 bases line up with TRBD1. After removal of 4 bases from V and 6 bases from J, the junction contained 14 bases not matched to a gene. CDR3 length: 16 residues. The germline gives CDR1 PRHDT, CDR2 FYEKMQ (reference sequence). The CDR3, as DNA: TGTGCCAGCAGCTCACTCGGACAGGGCAAGTTTGGCGAGCAGTACTTC. Its protein product is CASSSLGQGKFGEQYF.

The genes are TRBV10-3 and TRBJ1-1; 11 nucleotides align to TRBD1. V dropped 4 bases and J dropped 5; count of bases not matched to a gene: 6. This CDR3 spans 15 amino acids. CDR1 is ENHRY, CDR2 SYGVKD, per germline. The CDR3: CAISVSGQGGTEAFF. The CDR3 bases are TGTGCCATCAGTGTGTCGGGACAGGGGGGAACTGAAGCTTTCTTT.

J is TRBJ2-7 and V is TRBV28, with 8 bases aligning to TRBD2. Germline V gene lookup returns CDR1 MDHEN and CDR2 SYDVKM. Trimming removed 10 bases from V and 4 bases from J; junction bases left unmatched: 21. The CDR3 is 17 residues long. The CDR3 protein is CAIKTRVGLAGRYEQYF. CDR3 coding DNA: TGTGCCATCAAGACAAGAGTAGGCTTAGCGGGAAGGTACGAGCAGTACTTC.

Turning to this clone: Other DNA sequences of this sample code for an identical CDR3. The V and J genes are TRBV12-3 or TRBV12-4 and TRBJ1-5; no firm D call. V gave up 6 bases and J gave up 1 base, with 7 bases separating them. CDR3 length: 13 amino acids. The CDR3 here is CASSLESNQPQHF. The CDR3 DNA follows: TGTGCCAGCAGCCTAGAGAGCAATCAGCCCCAGCATTTT.

J is TRBJ1-3 and V is TRBV7-2; D may be TRBD1 (5 bases). The CDR3 runs to 14 residues. The germline gives CDR1 SGHTA, CDR2 FQGNSA. V lost 3 bases and J lost 4, with 10 bases in between. The CDR3, as DNA: TGTGCCAGCAGCTTCCTGGGGCTGGGAAACACCATATATTTT. Translation: CASSFLGLGNTIYF.

The V and J genes are TRBV4-1 and TRBJ1-2, with D maybe TRBD1 (6 bases). Trimming shortened V by 0 bases and J by 4 bases, and 18 bases separated the two germline ends. The CDR3 covers 17 residues. CDR1 and CDR2 from the germline V gene are MGHRA and YSYEKL. The CDR3 coding sequence is TGCGCCAGCAGCCAAGATGCAGGGGAAGAACTGACCTATGGCTACACCTTC. Translating it yields CASSQDAGEELTYGYTF.

The chain carries TRBV12-5 and TRBJ1-1; 7 nucleotides align to TRBD1. The CDR3 extends over 17 amino acids. The germline V gene has CDR1 LGHNT and CDR2 FRNRAP. Trimming cost V 6 bases and J 4 bases; bases outside gene matches: 17. CDR3 sequence (DNA): TGTGCTAGTGGCACAGGGACAGTTCTTGGCGAGAGCACTGAAGCTTTCTTT. This gives the protein CASGTGTVLGESTEAFF.

V gene TRBV5-4 combines with J gene TRBJ2-5; D is unresolved. CDR3 size: 13 residues. Germline values: CDR1 SGHNT, CDR2 YYREEE (reference sequence). Trimming took 0 bases from V and 5 from J, leaving 8 bases between them. The DNA of the CDR3 is TGTGCCAGCAGCTTGGAACCTGGCGAGACCCAGTACTTC. This translates into CASSLEPGETQYF.

The rearrangement joins TRBV5-1 to TRBJ2-7; a weak D match, TRBD1 (6 bases). Between the trimmed V and J ends, which lost 0 bases and 3 bases, there was a span of 19 bases. CDR3 length: 17 amino acids. Germline V gene data show CDR1 as SGHRS and CDR2 as YFSETQ. CDR3 loop: CASSLVLTGPPLYEQYF. The DNA for the CDR3 is TGCGCCAGCAGCTTGGTCCTGACAGGTCCGCCCCTCTACGAGCAGTACTTC.

CDR3: CSVAGRPDTQYF. CDR3 sequence (DNA): TGCAGCGTTGCTGGGCGTCCAGATACGCAGTATTTT. The chain uses TRBV29-1 and TRBJ2-3; no reliable D call. Germline CDR1 and CDR2: SQVTM and ANQGSEA. V was trimmed by 4 bases and J by 4 bases, leaving 9 bases between them. CDR3 length: 12 amino acids.

The chain recombines TRBV5-1 with TRBJ2-5, with D maybe TRBD2 (6 bases). The germline gives CDR1 SGHRS, CDR2 YFSETQ. The CDR3 contains 15 residues. Trimming removed 4 bases at V and 7 bases at J, with 20 bases between. The CDR3 nucleotides read TGCGCCAGCAGCCCGGACGGGACTCCCACGGTGACCCAGTACTTC. Residues: CASSPDGTPTVTQYF. Full variable domain (remainder filled in from reference TRBV5-1 and TRBJ2-5): KAGVTQTPRYLIKTRGQQVTLSCSPISGHRSVSWYQQTPGQGLQFLFEYFSETQRNKGNFPGRFSGRQFSNSRSEMNVSTLELGDSALYLCASSPDGTPTVTQYFGPGTRLLVL.

CDR3: CASAWSLRATNEKLFF. CDR3 nucleotides: TGTGCCAGCGCATGGAGTCTCAGAGCAACTAATGAAAAACTGTTTTTT. This chain joins TRBV27 and TRBJ1-4; D gene uncertain. Trimming cost V 8 bases and J 0 bases, with 16 bases left between them. The germline CDR1 and CDR2 sequences are MNHEY and SMNVEV (reference sequence). This CDR3 contains 16 residues.

The chain recombines TRBV7-2 with TRBJ2-7; TRBD2 agrees at 8 bases. Germline loops: CDR1 SGHTA, CDR2 FQGNSA. After removal of 6 bases from V and 2 bases from J, the junction contained 6 bases not matched to a gene. The CDR3 totals 14 residues. CDR3 loop: CASRLTSGAYEQYF. The CDR3 DNA is TGTGCCAGCAGACTAACTAGCGGTGCCTACGAGCAGTACTTC.

This clone was detected only a few times. The V call is TRBV6-5, the J call TRBJ2-1; 7 nucleotides align to TRBD2. Per germline, CDR1 MNHEY and CDR2 SVGAGI. The CDR3 runs to 13 residues. Trimming cost V 6 bases and J 5 bases; bases outside gene matches: 4. The DNA of the CDR3 is TGTGCCAGCAGAAGGGAGGGAAACAATGAGCAGTTCTTC. This gives the protein CASRREGNNEQFF.

This chain uses TRBV20-1 with TRBJ2-7; no definite D call. The germline V gene encodes CDR1 DFQATT and CDR2 SNEGSKA (reference sequence). The CDR3 has 11 amino acids. The DNA of the CDR3 is TGCAGGGCGGAGCTAAGTAAGAAGCAGTACTTC. Its translation: CRAELSKKQYF.

V gene TRBV19 combines with J gene TRBJ1-5, with 7 bases that match TRBD1. Looked up from germline, CDR1 is LNHDA and CDR2 is SQIVND (reference sequence). J gave up 7 bases and V 5 bases, and 11 bases lay outside the gene matches. The CDR3 is 15 amino acids. CDR3 nucleotide sequence: TGTGCCAGTAGTGCCCGCCAGGGGGTGCGACAGCCCCAGCATTTT. Amino acids: CASSARQGVRQPQHF.